The 2 T cell receptor beta chains below all came from one sample that was sequenced in a study of CD8+ T cells in alopecia areata. Extracted from the samples, RNA was reverse transcribed into cDNA to serve as the sequencing template. Sequenced by immunoSEQ multiplex PCR; TCRdb stores in-frame clones only, minus some. The sample consists of approximately 100,000 clones, around two fifths of them appearing once. The sequenced sample was CD4+ T cells sorted from blood. The receptor set was obtained from a human donor with alopecia areata.

The V and J genes are TRBV29-1 and TRBJ1-6; 9 bases are a match to TRBD1. Unmatched junction bases numbered 5, after V lost 7 bases and J lost 7 bases. The CDR3 consists of 13 residues. CDR1 and CDR2 (germline): SQVTM, ANQGSEA. Written as DNA, the CDR3 is TGCAGCGCCGGAGGACAGGGGAATTCACCCCTCCACTTT. This sequence encodes CSAGGQGNSPLHF.

CDR3 DNA sequence: TGTGCCAGCAGTCAGCGGGGGGGCGGCCAGACCCAGTACTTC. This encodes CASSQRGGGQTQYF. The chain couples TRBV28 to TRBJ2-5, with TRBD2 matching over 10 bases. Germline V gene sequence: CDR1 MDHEN, CDR2 SYDVKM. CDR3 length equals 14 residues. Losses at the gene ends were 5 bases for V and 6 bases for J; bases not matched to a gene: 6.